Listed below are T cell receptor beta chains from one sample, sequenced in a study of blood T cell repertoires in COVID-19. Measured with immunoSEQ multiplex PCR; TCRdb has only the in-frame clones, and not every one. The table includes some 120,000 clones, around four fifths detected once. Sequencing input: peripheral blood. The receptor source for this set is a human donor in a cohort sampled during active COVID-19. Each CDR3 is given with its conserved first and last residue.

V gene	J gene	CDR3 protein
TRBV30	TRBJ2-2	CAWSSAEWGTGELFF
TRBV13	TRBJ2-7	CASSLQEDEQYF
TRBV27	TRBJ2-1	CASSLLTGTGLYNEQFF
TRBV7-3	TRBJ2-1	CASSLAGGVNEQFF
TRBV4-3	TRBJ2-3	CASSQEPPGAADTQYF
TRBV10-3	TRBJ1-2	CAISETGQSYGYTF
TRBV7-6	TRBJ1-2	CASSYYPDSAGGYTF
TRBV6-5	TRBJ2-7	CASSYSTASYEQYF
TRBV6-2/TRBV6-3	TRBJ2-1	CASSYVGPVDEQFF
TRBV5-6	TRBJ2-1	CASSSTGEQFF
TRBV7-9	TRBJ2-1	CASSFGGVSEQFF
TRBV12-3/TRBV12-4	TRBJ2-5	CASRKTSQETQYF
TRBV2	TRBJ1-2	CASSGAGISIGGGYTF
TRBV3-1/TRBV3-2	TRBJ2-7	CASSLGQGTYEQYF
TRBV5-6	TRBJ1-1	CASSFSERGTEAFF
TRBV30	TRBJ1-3	CAWSARSGNTIYF
TRBV28	TRBJ2-6	CASSYQGSGANVLTF
TRBV3-1/TRBV3-2	TRBJ2-3	CASSQDLGLAGASTDTQYF
TRBV27	TRBJ2-5	CASSLSPSTGLETQYF
TRBV28	TRBJ2-7	CASSLPDRGHEQYF
TRBV7-2	TRBJ2-3	CASSLAGAGADTQYF
TRBV4-1	TRBJ1-2	CASSQAVKGRGAYYGYTF
TRBV2	TRBJ1-2	CASSGDRLGYTF
TRBV7-2	TRBJ2-2	CASSLDNRGGTGELFF
TRBV7-2	TRBJ2-7	CASSSWSGETYEQYF
TRBV5-1	TRBJ2-7	CASSFTSGSAEQYF
TRBV6-1	TRBJ1-1	CASSEIPGGPQNTEAFF
TRBV19	TRBJ1-4	CASSIDSGHREKLFF
TRBV15	TRBJ2-5	CATSRGLGQLETQYF
TRBV7-2	TRBJ1-1	CASSLAREDAEAFF
TRBV6-5	TRBJ1-2	CASSYSSQGVGYGYTF
TRBV5-6	TRBJ2-4	CASSRTGGDLNIQYF
TRBV10-3	TRBJ2-2	CAISGTSRTGELFF
TRBV28	TRBJ2-2	CASSVAGTDTGELFF
TRBV9	TRBJ2-3	CASSVDGSRTDTQYF